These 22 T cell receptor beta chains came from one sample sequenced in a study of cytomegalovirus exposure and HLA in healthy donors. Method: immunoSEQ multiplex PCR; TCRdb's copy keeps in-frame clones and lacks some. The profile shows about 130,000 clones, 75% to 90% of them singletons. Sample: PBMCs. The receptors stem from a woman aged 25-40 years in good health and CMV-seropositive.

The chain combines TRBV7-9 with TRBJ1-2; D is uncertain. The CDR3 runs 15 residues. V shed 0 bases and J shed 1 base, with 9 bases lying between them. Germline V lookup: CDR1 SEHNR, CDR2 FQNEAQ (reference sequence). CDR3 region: CASSLAAGVNYGYTF. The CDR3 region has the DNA TGTGCCAGCAGCTTAGCGGCCGGGGTTAACTATGGCTACACCTTC.

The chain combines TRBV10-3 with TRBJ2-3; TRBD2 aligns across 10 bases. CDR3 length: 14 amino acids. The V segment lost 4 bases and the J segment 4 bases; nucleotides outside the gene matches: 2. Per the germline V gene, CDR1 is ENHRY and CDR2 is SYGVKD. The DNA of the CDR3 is TGTGCCATCAGTGGGACTAGCGGTTCAGATACGCAGTATTTT. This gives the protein CAISGTSGSDTQYF.

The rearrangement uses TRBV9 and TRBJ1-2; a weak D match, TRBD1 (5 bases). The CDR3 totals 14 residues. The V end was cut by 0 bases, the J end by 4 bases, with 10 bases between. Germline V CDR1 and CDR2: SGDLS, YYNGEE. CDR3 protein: CASSVAAGSYGYTF. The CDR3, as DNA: TGTGCCAGCAGCGTAGCTGCAGGGTCCTATGGCTACACCTTC.

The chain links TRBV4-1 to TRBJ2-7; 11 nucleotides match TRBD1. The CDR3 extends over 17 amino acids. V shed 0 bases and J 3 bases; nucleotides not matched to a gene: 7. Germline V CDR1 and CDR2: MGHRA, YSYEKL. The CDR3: CASSQDRTGTGGYEQYF. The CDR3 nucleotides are TGCGCCAGCAGCCAAGATCGGACCGGGACAGGGGGCTACGAGCAGTACTTC.

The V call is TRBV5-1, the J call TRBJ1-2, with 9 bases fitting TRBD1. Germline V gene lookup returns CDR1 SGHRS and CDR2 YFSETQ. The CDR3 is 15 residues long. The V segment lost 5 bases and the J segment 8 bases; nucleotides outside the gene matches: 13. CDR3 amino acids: CASRAYTGGREGYTF. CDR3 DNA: TGCGCCAGCAGAGCTTATACAGGGGGCCGAGAGGGCTACACCTTC.

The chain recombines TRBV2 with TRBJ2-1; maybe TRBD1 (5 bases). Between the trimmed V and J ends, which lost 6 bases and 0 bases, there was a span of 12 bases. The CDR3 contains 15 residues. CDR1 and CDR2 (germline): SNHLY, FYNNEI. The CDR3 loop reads CASRGRESSYNEQFF. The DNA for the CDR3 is TGTGCCAGCAGGGGGCGTGAGAGCTCCTACAATGAGCAGTTCTTC.

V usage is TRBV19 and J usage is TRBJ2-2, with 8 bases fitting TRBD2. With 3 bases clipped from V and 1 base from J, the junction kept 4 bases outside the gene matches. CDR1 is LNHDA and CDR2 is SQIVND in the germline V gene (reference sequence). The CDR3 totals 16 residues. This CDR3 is CASSILTSGNTGELFF. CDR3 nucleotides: TGTGCCAGTAGTATCCTAACTAGCGGGAACACCGGGGAGCTGTTTTTT.

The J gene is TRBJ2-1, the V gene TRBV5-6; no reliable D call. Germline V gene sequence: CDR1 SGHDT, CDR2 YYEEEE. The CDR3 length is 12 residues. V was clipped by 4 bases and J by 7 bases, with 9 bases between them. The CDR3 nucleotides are TGTGCCAGCAGCACCCTAGGTAATGAGCAGTTCTTC. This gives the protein CASSTLGNEQFF.

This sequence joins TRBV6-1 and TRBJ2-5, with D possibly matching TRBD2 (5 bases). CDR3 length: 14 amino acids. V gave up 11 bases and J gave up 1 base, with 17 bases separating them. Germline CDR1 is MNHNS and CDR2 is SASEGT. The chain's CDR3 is CASAWVSGQETQYF. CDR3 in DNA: TGTGCCTCAGCATGGGTAAGCGGCCAAGAGACCCAGTACTTC.

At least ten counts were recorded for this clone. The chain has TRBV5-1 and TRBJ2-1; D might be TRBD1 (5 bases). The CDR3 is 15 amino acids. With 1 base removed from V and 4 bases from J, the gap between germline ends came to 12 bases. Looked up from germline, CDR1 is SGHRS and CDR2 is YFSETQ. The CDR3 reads CASSLTLGEYNEQFF. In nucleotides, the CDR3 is TGCGCCAGCAGCTTGACGTTAGGGGAATACAATGAGCAGTTCTTC.

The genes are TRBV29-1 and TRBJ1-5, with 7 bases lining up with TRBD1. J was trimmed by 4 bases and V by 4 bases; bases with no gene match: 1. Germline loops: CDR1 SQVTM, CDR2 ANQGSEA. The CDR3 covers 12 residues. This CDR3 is CSVGDSNQPQHF. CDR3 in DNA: TGCAGCGTTGGGGACAGTAATCAGCCCCAGCATTTT.

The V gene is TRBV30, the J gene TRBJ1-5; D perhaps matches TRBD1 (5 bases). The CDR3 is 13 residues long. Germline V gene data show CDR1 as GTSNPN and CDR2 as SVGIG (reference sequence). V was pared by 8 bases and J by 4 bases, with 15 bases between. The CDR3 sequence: CARTWGGNQPQHF. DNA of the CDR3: TGTGCCAGGACCTGGGGGGGGAATCAGCCCCAGCATTTT.

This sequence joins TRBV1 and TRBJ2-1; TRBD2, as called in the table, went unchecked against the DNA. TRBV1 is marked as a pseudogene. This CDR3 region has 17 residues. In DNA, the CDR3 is TGCACCAGCAGTCCTCTGACTAGCGGGAGTTCCTACAATGAGCAGTTCTTC. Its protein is CTSSPLTSGSSYNEQFF.

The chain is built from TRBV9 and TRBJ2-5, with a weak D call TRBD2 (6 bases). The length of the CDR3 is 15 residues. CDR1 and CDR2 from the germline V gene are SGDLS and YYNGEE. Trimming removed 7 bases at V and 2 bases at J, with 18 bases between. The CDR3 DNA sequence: TGTGCCAGCGCGGTAGAGGCGGGACCACAAGAGACCCAGTACTTC. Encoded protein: CASAVEAGPQETQYF.

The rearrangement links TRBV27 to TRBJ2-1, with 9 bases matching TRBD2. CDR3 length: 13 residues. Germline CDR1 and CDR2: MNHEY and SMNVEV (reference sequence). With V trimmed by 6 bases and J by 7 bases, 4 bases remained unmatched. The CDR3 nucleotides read TGTGCCAGCAGGGTTAGCGGGAGTAATGAGCAGTTCTTC. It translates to CASRVSGSNEQFF.

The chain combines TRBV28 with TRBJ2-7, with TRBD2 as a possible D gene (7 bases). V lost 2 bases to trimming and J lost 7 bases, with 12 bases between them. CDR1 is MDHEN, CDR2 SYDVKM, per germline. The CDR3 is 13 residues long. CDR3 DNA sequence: TGTGCCAGCAGTTTAGGGGGGGCGGTGGAGCAGTACTTC. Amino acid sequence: CASSLGGAVEQYF. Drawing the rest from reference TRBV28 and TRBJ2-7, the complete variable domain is DVKVTQSSRYLVKRTGEKVFLECVQDMDHENMFWYRQDPGLGLRLIYFSYDVKMKEKGDIPEGYSVSREKKERFSLILESASTNQTSMYLCASSLGGAVEQYFGPGTRLTVT.

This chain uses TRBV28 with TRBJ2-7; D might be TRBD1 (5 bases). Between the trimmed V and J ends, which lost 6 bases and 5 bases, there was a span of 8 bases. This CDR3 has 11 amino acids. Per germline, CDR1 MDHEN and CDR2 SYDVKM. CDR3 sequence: CASRQADEQYF. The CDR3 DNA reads TGTGCCAGCAGACAGGCTGACGAGCAGTACTTC. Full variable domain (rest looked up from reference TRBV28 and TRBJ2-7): DVKVTQSSRYLVKRTGEKVFLECVQDMDHENMFWYRQDPGLGLRLIYFSYDVKMKEKGDIPEGYSVSREKKERFSLILESASTNQTSMYLCASRQADEQYFGPGTRLTVT.

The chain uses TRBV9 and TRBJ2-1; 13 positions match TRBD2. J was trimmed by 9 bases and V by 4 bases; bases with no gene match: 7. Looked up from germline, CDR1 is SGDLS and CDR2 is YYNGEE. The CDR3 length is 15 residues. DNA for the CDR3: TGTGCCAGCAGCCTTACTAGCGGGAGGGCCAGTGAGCAGTTCTTC. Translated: CASSLTSGRASEQFF.

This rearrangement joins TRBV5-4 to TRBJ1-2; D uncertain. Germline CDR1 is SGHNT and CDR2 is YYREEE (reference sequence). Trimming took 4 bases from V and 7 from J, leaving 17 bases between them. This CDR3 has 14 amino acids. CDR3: CASSPIGTSGGYTF. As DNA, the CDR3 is TGTGCCAGCAGCCCCATTGGAACCTCGGGTGGCTACACCTTC.

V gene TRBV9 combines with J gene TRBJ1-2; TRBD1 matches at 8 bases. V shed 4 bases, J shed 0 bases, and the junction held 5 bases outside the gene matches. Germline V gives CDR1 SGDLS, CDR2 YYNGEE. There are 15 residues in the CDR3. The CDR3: CASSSRTGTNYGYTF. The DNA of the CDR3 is TGTGCCAGCAGCTCCCGGACAGGGACTAACTATGGCTACACCTTC.

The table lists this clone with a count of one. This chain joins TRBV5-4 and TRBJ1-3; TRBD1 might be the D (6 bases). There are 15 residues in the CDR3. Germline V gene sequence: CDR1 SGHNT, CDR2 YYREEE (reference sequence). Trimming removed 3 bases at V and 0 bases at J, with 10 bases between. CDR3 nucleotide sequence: TGTGCCAGCAGCTCACAGGGCAGCTCTGGAAACACCATATATTTT. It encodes CASSSQGSSGNTIYF.

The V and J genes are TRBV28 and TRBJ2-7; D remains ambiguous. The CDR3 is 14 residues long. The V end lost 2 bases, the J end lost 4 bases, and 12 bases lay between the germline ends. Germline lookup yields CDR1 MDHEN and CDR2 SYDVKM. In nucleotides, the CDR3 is TGTGCCAGCAGTTTAGTGCCGGGTATATACGAGCAGTACTTC. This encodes CASSLVPGIYEQYF.